This is a list of T cell receptor beta chains from one sample in a study of cytomegalovirus exposure and HLA in healthy donors. Sequencing was performed with immunoSEQ multiplex PCR; in TCRdb, only in-frame clones are kept and a portion is missing. The sample records tens of thousands of clones, around nine tenths being singletons. Sequencing was carried out using PBMCs. These receptors were obtained from a woman aged 18-29 years in good health and CMV-seronegative. Both conserved end residues are part of each CDR3. A D gene is named only where the DNA matches it firmly. The size field is filled for only some rows; it gives once, few, many or a size class.

length	D	V	size	J	CDR3	DNA
15	NA	TRBV29-1	NA	TRBJ1-2	CSARRQAYANYGYTF	TGCAGCGCTCGGCGACAGGCCTATGCTAACTATGGCTACACCTTC
18	TRBD1	TRBV7-9	NA	TRBJ1-2	CSSSLGPGTGSETYGYTF	TGTTCCAGCAGCTTAGGTCCCGGGACAGGGTCCGAAACCTATGGCTACACCTTC
14	NA	TRBV7-9	few	TRBJ2-2	CASSSGGNTGELFF	TGTGCCAGCAGCTCCGGGGGGAACACCGGGGAGCTGTTTTTT
15	NA	TRBV30	NA	TRBJ1-1	CAWTRGTGSWTEAFF	TGTGCCTGGACCAGAGGAACGGGGAGCTGGACTGAAGCTTTCTTT
15	NA	TRBV7-2	NA	TRBJ2-2	CASSALRGFTGELFF	TGTGCCAGCAGCGCCCTCCGGGGATTCACCGGGGAGCTGTTTTTT
16	TRBD1	TRBV4-3	NA	TRBJ2-2	CASSKGTGQNTGELFF	TGCGCCAGCAGCAAAGGGACAGGGCAAAACACCGGGGAGCTGTTTTTT
14	NA	TRBV19	NA	TRBJ1-2	CASSIARATYGYTF	TGTGCCAGTAGTATTGCCAGGGCGACCTATGGCTACACCTTC
17	TRBD1	TRBV28	once	TRBJ1-3	CASSPIYVDRVVDTIYF	TGTGCCAGCAGTCCTATATATGTGGACAGGGTAGTAGACACCATATATTTT
15	TRBD1	TRBV6-5	NA	TRBJ2-5	CASCLGQDPQETQYF	TGTGCCAGCTGTTTGGGACAGGACCCGCAAGAGACCCAGTACTTC
14	NA	TRBV7-2	NA	TRBJ2-7	CASSLGSISYEQYF	TGTGCCAGCAGCTTAGGATCTATATCCTACGAGCAGTACTTC
13	TRBD1	TRBV5-1	NA	TRBJ2-3	CASSRGPADTQYF	TGCGCCAGCTCCAGGGGGCCGGCAGATACGCAGTATTTT
11	NA	TRBV7-9	NA	TRBJ2-4	CASSPGDIQYF	TGTGCCAGCAGCCCAGGGGACATTCAGTACTTC
12	NA	TRBV7-9	NA	TRBJ2-7	CSSKGEGYEQYF	TGTTCCAGCAAGGGAGAGGGCTACGAGCAGTACTTC
15	NA	TRBV4-2	NA	TRBJ2-4	CASSQDNQQGNIQYF	TGTGCCAGCAGCCAAGATAATCAGCAGGGAAACATTCAGTACTTC
15	TRBD1	TRBV28	NA	TRBJ1-1	CASSLRPTGGTEAFF	TGTGCCAGCAGTTTACGCCCCACAGGGGGCACTGAAGCTTTCTTT
16	TRBD1	TRBV7-8	NA	TRBJ1-5	CASSFVPGGADQPQHF	TGTGCCAGCAGCTTCGTGCCAGGGGGCGCAGATCAGCCCCAGCATTTT
15	TRBD2	TRBV11-2	NA	TRBJ2-3	CASSLVAGGTATQYF	TGTGCCAGCAGCTTGGTAGCGGGAGGGACAGCTACGCAGTATTTT
17	NA	TRBV19	NA	TRBJ2-6	CASRGQGGVTGANVLTF	TGTGCCAGTAGGGGACAAGGTGGGGTTACTGGGGCCAACGTCCTGACTTTC
18	TRBD1	TRBV14	NA	TRBJ2-2	CASSQYPGQGAGSGELFF	TGTGCCAGCAGCCAATACCCCGGACAGGGGGCCGGGAGCGGGGAGCTGTTTTTT
21	TRBD2	TRBV10-1	NA	TRBJ2-1	CASSDKGRGLAGALFYNEQFF	TGCGCCAGCAGTGATAAGGGCCGGGGACTAGCGGGAGCTTTGTTCTACAATGAGCAGTTCTTC
16	NA	TRBV19	NA	TRBJ2-1	CASSIRGLAPYNEQFF	TGTGCCAGTAGTATAAGGGGACTTGCTCCTTACAATGAGCAGTTCTTC
14	TRBD2	TRBV28	NA	TRBJ2-1	CASSPGLAYNEQFF	TGTGCCAGCAGCCCGGGACTAGCCTACAATGAGCAGTTCTTC
14	NA	TRBV6-5	NA	TRBJ1-1	CASSYLSTGNEAFF	TGTGCCAGCAGTTACTTGTCGACGGGGAATGAAGCTTTCTTT
20	NA	TRBV27	NA	TRBJ2-3	CASSLTRTTNRQGGPDTQYF	TGTGCCAGCAGTTTAACCCGAACGACCAATAGACAGGGAGGACCAGATACGCAGTATTTT
15	TRBD2	TRBV9	few	TRBJ2-7	CASSASGTTPYEQYF	TGTGCCAGCAGCGCTTCCGGGACTACGCCCTACGAGCAGTACTTC
15	TRBD2	TRBV9	once	TRBJ2-3	CASSGALADTDTQYF	TGTGCCAGCAGCGGCGCACTAGCGGACACAGATACGCAGTATTTT
14	NA	TRBV18	NA	TRBJ2-5	CASSPPLGPETQYF	TGTGCCAGCTCACCACCACTAGGGCCAGAGACCCAGTACTTC
14	NA	TRBV27	NA	TRBJ2-7	CASSLFSRSKEQYF	TGTGCCAGCAGTTTATTCTCCCGGTCGAAGGAGCAGTACTTC
14	TRBD1	TRBV10-3	NA	TRBJ2-1	CAIRRQGTKDEQFF	TGTGCCATCAGGAGACAGGGGACGAAGGATGAGCAGTTCTTC
16	TRBD1	TRBV27	NA	TRBJ1-2	CASSTRGQGIGYGYTF	TGTGCCAGCAGTACTCGTGGACAGGGGATAGGGTATGGCTACACCTTC
15	NA	TRBV5-1	NA	TRBJ2-7	CASSLDPIDTGEQYF	TGCGCCAGCAGCCTCGACCCCATAGACACTGGCGAGCAGTACTTC
15	TRBD1	TRBV7-9	NA	TRBJ2-7	CSSSPRDRASYEQYF	TGTTCCAGCAGCCCCCGGGACAGGGCGTCCTACGAGCAGTACTTC
14	NA	TRBV7-9	NA	TRBJ1-5	CSSSLATGGKVQHF	TGTTCCAGCAGCTTAGCTACCGGAGGAAAGGTCCAGCATTTT
21	NA	TRBV9	NA	TRBJ2-3	CASSARLGQILAYTSTDTQYF	TGTGCCAGCAGCGCCAGGCTAGGACAGATACTAGCGTACACTAGCACAGATACGCAGTATTTT
11	TRBD1	TRBV19	NA	TRBJ2-7	CASSHRGEQYF	TGTGCCAGTAGTCACAGGGGCGAGCAGTACTTC
15	TRBD1	TRBV5-1	NA	TRBJ1-2	CASSPGFGTGFGYTF	TGCGCCAGCAGCCCGGGGTTCGGGACAGGGTTTGGCTACACCTTC
14	NA	TRBV5-8	NA	TRBJ2-7	CASSLVRISYEQYF	TGTGCCAGCAGCTTGGTTAGAATCTCCTACGAGCAGTACTTC
15	TRBD2	TRBV5-1	NA	TRBJ2-3	CASSSIAGDTDTQYF	TGCGCCAGCAGCTCCATAGCGGGAGACACAGATACGCAGTATTTT
13	TRBD1	TRBV5-4	NA	TRBJ2-7	CASSMGQGNEQYF	TGTGCCAGCAGCATGGGACAGGGGAACGAGCAGTACTTC
16	NA	TRBV18	NA	TRBJ2-3	CASSPWLVASTDTQYF	TGTGCCAGCTCACCCTGGCTAGTGGCTAGCACAGATACGCAGTATTTT
16	NA	TRBV4-2	NA	TRBJ1-3	CASSQEEQSSGNTIYF	TGTGCCAGCAGCCAAGAGGAGCAATCTTCTGGAAACACCATATATTTT
15	TRBD2	TRBV7-2	NA	TRBJ2-7	CASSLITSGTYEQYF	TGTGCCAGCAGCTTAATAACTAGCGGGACCTACGAGCAGTACTTC
15	NA	TRBV9	NA	TRBJ1-1	CASSAIDEGNTEAFF	TGTGCCAGCAGTGCTATTGATGAGGGGAACACTGAAGCTTTCTTT
11	TRBD1	TRBV20-1	once	TRBJ1-2	CSARDRGGYTF	TGCAGTGCTAGGGACAGGGGCGGCTACACCTTC
16	TRBD2	TRBV11-2	NA	TRBJ2-7	CASSPRLGEGPHEQYF	TGTGCCAGCAGCCCCCGTTTGGGGGAGGGCCCACACGAGCAGTACTTC
13	NA	TRBV7-2	NA	TRBJ2-3	CASSLARTDTQYF	TGTGCCAGCAGCTTAGCGAGGACAGATACGCAGTATTTT